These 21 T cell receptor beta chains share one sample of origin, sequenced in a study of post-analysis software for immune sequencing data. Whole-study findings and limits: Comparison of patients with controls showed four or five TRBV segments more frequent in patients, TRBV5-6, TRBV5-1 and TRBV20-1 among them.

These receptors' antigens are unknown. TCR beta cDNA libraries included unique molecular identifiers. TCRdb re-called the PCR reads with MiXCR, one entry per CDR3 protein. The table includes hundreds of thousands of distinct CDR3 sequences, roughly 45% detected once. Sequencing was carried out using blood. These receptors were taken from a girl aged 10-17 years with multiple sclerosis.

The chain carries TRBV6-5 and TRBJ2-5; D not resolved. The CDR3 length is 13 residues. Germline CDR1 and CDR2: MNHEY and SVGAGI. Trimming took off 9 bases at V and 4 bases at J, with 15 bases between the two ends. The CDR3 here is CASNDGSGETQYF. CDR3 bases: TGTGCCAGTAACGACGGGTCTGGAGAGACCCAGTACTTC.

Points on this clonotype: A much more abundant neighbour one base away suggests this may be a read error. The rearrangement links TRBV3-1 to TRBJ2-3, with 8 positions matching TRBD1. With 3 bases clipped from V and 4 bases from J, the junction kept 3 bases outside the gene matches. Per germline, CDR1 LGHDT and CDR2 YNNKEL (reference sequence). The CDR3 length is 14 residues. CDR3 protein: CASSQDRVPDTQYF. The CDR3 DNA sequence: TGTGCCAGCAGCCAGGACAGGGTCCCAGATACGCAGTATTTT.

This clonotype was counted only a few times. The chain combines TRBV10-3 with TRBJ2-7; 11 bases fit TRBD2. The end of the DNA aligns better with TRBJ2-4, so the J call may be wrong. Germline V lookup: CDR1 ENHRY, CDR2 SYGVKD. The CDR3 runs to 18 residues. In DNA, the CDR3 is TGTGCCATCAGTGATCGCCTAGCGGGAGGAAGTGAAGGAAACATTCAGTACTTC. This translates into CAISDRLAGGSEGNIQYF.

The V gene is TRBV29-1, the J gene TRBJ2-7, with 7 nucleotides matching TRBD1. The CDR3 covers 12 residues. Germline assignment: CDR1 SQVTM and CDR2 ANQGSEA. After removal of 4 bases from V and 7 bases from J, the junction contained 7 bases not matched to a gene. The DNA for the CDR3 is TGCAGCGTTGGACAGGGTTCTGTTGAGCAGTACTTC. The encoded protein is CSVGQGSVEQYF.

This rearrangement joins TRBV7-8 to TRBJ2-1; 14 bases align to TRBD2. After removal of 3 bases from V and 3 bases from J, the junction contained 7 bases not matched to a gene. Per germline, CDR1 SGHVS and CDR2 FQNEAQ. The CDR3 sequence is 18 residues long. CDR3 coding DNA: TGTGCCAGCAGCTTCTCCGGGACTAGCGGGAGTTTCTACAATGAGCAGTTCTTC. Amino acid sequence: CASSFSGTSGSFYNEQFF. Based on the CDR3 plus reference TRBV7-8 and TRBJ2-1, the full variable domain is GAGVSQSPRYKVAKRGQDVALRCDPISGHVSLFWYQQALGQGPEFLTYFQNEAQLDKSGLPSDRFFAERPEGSVSTLKIQRTQQEDSAVYLCASSFSGTSGSFYNEQFFGPGTRLTVL.

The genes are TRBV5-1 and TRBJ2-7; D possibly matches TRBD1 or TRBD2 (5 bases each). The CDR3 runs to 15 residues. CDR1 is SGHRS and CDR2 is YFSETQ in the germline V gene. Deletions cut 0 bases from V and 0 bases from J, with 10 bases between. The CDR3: CASSLEGTVSYEQYF. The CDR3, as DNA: TGCGCCAGCAGCTTGGAGGGGACGGTCTCCTACGAGCAGTACTTC. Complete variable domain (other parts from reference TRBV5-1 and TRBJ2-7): KAGVTQTPRYLIKTRGQQVTLSCSPISGHRSVSWYQQTPGQGLQFLFEYFSETQRNKGNFPGRFSGRQFSNSRSEMNVSTLELGDSALYLCASSLEGTVSYEQYFGPGTRLTVT.

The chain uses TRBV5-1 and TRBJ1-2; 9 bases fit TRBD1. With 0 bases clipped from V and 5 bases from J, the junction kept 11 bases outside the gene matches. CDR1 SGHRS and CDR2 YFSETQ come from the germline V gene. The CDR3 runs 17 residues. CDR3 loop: CASSLALGQGTRYGYTF. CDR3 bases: TGCGCCAGCAGCTTGGCCCTCGGACAGGGGACTCGGTATGGCTACACCTTC. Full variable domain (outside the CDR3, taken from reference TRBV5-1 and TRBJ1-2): KAGVTQTPRYLIKTRGQQVTLSCSPISGHRSVSWYQQTPGQGLQFLFEYFSETQRNKGNFPGRFSGRQFSNSRSEMNVSTLELGDSALYLCASSLALGQGTRYGYTFGSGTRLTVV.

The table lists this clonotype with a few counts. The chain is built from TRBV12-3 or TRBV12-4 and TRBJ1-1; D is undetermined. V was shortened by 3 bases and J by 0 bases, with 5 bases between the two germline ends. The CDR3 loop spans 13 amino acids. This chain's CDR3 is CASSFLVNTEAFF. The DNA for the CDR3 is TGTGCCAGCAGTTTTCTGGTGAACACTGAAGCTTTCTTT.

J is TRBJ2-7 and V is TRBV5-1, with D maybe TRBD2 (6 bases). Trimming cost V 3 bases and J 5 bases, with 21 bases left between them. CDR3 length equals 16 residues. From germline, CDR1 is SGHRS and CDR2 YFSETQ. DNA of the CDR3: TGCGCCAGCAGCTGGACAACTAGCTCGAGGGGCCACGAGCAGTACTTC. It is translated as CASSWTTSSRGHEQYF.

CDR3 DNA: TGCAGTGCTAGAGGAAGCGGGAACGATGAGCAGTACTTC. This encodes CSARGSGNDEQYF. The chain couples TRBV20-1 to TRBJ2-7; 7 bases are shared with TRBD2. The ends lost 1 base at V and 7 bases at J; junction bases unmatched: 7. The CDR3 covers 13 residues. Germline V gene data show CDR1 as DFQATT and CDR2 as SNEGSKA (reference sequence).

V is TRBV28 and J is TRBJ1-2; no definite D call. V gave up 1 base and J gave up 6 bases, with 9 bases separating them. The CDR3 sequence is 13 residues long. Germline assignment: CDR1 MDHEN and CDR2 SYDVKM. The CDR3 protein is CASSLLARNGYTF. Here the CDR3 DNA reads TGTGCCAGCAGTTTATTAGCCAGAAATGGCTACACCTTC.

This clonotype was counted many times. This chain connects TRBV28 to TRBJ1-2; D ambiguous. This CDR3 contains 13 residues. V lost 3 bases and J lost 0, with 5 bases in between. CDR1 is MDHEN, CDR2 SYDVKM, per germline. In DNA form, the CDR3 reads TGTGCCAGCAGTTTTCACTCTAACTATGGCTACACCTTC. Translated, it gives CASSFHSNYGYTF.

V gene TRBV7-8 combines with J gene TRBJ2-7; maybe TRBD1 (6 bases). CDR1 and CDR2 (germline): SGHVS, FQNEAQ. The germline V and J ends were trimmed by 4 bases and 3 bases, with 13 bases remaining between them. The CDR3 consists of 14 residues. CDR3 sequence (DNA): TGTGCCAGCAGCTCGTGGGCACAGGGCTACGAGCAGTACTTC. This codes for CASSSWAQGYEQYF.

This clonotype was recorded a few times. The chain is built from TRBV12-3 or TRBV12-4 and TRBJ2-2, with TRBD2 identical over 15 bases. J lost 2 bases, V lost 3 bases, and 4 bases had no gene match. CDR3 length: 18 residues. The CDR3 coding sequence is TGTGCCAGCAGTTTTGGGACTAGCGGGAGGCTTAACACCGGGGAGCTGTTTTTT. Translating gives CASSFGTSGRLNTGELFF.

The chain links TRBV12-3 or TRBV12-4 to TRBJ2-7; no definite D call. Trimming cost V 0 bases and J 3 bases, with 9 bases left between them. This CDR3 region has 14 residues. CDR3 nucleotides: TGTGCCAGCAGTTTAGCAGGGCCCCTCTACGAGCAGTACTTC. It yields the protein CASSLAGPLYEQYF.

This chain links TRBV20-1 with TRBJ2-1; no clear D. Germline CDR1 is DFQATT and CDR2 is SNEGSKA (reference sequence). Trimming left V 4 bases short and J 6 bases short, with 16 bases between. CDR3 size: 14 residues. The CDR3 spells CSATGHGGLNEQFF. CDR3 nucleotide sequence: TGCAGTGCTACGGGCCACGGTGGCCTCAATGAGCAGTTCTTC.

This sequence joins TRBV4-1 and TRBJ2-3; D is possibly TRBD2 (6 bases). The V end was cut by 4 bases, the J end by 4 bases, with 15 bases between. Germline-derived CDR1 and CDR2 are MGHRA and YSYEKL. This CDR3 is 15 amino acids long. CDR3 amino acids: CASSPRLVGPDTQYF. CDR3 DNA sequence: TGCGCCAGCAGCCCCCGACTAGTAGGTCCAGATACGCAGTATTTT.

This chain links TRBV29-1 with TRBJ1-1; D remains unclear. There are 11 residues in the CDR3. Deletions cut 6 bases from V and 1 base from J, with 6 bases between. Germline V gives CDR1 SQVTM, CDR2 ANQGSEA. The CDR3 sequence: CSVRKNTEAFF. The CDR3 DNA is TGCAGCGTCAGAAAGAACACTGAAGCTTTCTTT.

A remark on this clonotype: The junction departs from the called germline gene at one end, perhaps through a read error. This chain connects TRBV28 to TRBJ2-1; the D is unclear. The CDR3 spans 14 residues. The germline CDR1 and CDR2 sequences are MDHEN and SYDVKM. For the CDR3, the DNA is TGTGCCAGCAGTTTGGGCCTCCAATACAATAAGCAGTTCTTC. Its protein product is CASSLGLQYNKQFF. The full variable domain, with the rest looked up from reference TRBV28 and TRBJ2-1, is DVKVTQSSRYLVKRTGEKVFLECVQDMDHENMFWYRQDPGLGLRLIYFSYDVKMKEKGDIPEGYSVSREKKERFSLILESASTNQTSMYLCASSLGLQYNKQFFGPGTRLTVL.

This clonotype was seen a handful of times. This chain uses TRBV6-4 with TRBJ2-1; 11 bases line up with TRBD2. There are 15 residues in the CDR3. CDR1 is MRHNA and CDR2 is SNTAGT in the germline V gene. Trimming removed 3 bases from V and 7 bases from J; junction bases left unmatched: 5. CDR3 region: CASSEIAGGRNEQFF. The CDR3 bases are TGTGCCAGCAGTGAAATAGCGGGAGGGAGGAATGAGCAGTTCTTC.

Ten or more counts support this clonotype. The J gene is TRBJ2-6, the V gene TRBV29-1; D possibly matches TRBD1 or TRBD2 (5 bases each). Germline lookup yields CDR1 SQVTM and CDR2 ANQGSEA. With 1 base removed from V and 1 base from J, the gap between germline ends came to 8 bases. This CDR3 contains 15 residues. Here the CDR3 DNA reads TGCAGCGTTGAAGGGGACGTTTCTGGGGCCAACGTCCTGACTTTC. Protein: CSVEGDVSGANVLTF.